Below are 10 T cell receptor beta chains sequenced from a single sample in a study of shared clonotypes between healthy human individuals. Sequencing used immunoSEQ multiplex PCR; TCRdb keeps in-frame clones, though not all of them. The sample includes approximately 530,000 clones, 90% to 96% of them seen just once. Sequencing was performed on naive CD4+ T cells sorted from blood. Sample subset: CD45RA+ positively selected. These receptors were obtained from a woman younger than 45 in good health.

CDR3 in amino acids: CASSLAGTGYAQNTEAFF. CDR3 DNA: TGCGCCAGCAGCTTGGCCGGGACAGGATACGCTCAGAACACTGAAGCTTTCTTT. This rearrangement joins TRBV5-1 to TRBJ1-1, with TRBD1 identical over 8 bases. The germline CDR1 and CDR2 sequences are SGHRS and YFSETQ. The CDR3 is 18 residues long. The V and J ends lost 0 bases and 1 base, in that order; junction bases with no gene match: 11.

The rearrangement joins TRBV2 to TRBJ1-5; TRBD1 aligns across 9 bases. This CDR3 is 16 amino acids long. Germline assignment: CDR1 SNHLY and CDR2 FYNNEI. V was clipped by 4 bases and J by 4 bases; unmatched bases: 8. The CDR3, as DNA: TGTGCCAGCAGTGGGTCCGGGACAGGGAAAAATCAGCCCCAGCATTTT. Amino acids: CASSGSGTGKNQPQHF. The complete variable domain, with remaining parts taken from reference TRBV2 and TRBJ1-5, reads EPEVTQTPSHQVTQMGQEVILRCVPISNHLYFYWYRQILGQKVEFLVSFYNNEISEKSEIFDDQFSVERPDGSNFTLKIRSTKLEDSAMYFCASSGSGTGKNQPQHFGDGTRLSIL.

V is TRBV15 and J is TRBJ1-3; 8 bases match TRBD1. Germline assignment: CDR1 LNHNV and CDR2 YYDKDF (reference sequence). Trimming took 10 bases from V and 8 from J; bases not matched to a gene: 16. The CDR3 runs to 15 residues. CDR3 bases: TGTGCCAGACAGATCCAAAAGGACAGGGTGTACACCATATATTTT. Its protein product is CARQIQKDRVYTIYF.

This clone has only one observation. The chain joins TRBV7-8 to TRBJ2-3; 12 bases map to TRBD2. The junction had 1 base not matched to a gene; V was cut back by 1 base and J by 2 bases. In germline, CDR1 is SGHVS, CDR2 FQNEAQ. CDR3 length equals 16 residues. DNA for the CDR3: TGTGCCAGCAGCTTAGGACTAGCGGGGGCCACAGATACGCAGTATTTT. This sequence encodes CASSLGLAGATDTQYF.

The chain couples TRBV18 to TRBJ1-5; the D gene is possibly TRBD1 (6 bases). CDR1 and CDR2 (germline): KGHSH, LQKENI. This CDR3 is 14 amino acids long. Trimming took 5 bases from V and 3 from J, leaving 11 bases between them. The CDR3: CASSTQGNNQPQHF. The CDR3, as DNA: TGTGCCAGCTCAACACAGGGAAACAATCAGCCCCAGCATTTT.

The V gene is TRBV4-2, the J gene TRBJ2-3; 10 positions match TRBD2. The CDR3 has 16 amino acids. Unmatched junction bases numbered 5, after V lost 4 bases and J lost 1 base. CDR1 is LGHNA, CDR2 YNFKEQ, per germline. The DNA for the CDR3 is TGTGCCAGCAGCCCTCTGGGGACTAGCGGCACAGATACGCAGTATTTT. Protein product: CASSPLGTSGTDTQYF.

The V gene is TRBV10-2, the J gene TRBJ2-3; TRBD2 matches 8 bases. The germline V gene has CDR1 WSHSY and CDR2 SAAADI. With 4 bases clipped from V and 2 bases from J, the junction kept 5 bases outside the gene matches. This CDR3 has 15 residues. The CDR3: CASSALAEHTDTQYF. CDR3 DNA: TGCGCCAGCAGTGCACTAGCGGAGCACACAGATACGCAGTATTTT.

The chain has TRBV5-1 and TRBJ1-5; no clear D. The CDR3 loop spans 13 amino acids. Germline V gene data show CDR1 as SGHRS and CDR2 as YFSETQ. V dropped 3 bases and J dropped 3 bases, with 7 bases sitting between them. The CDR3: CASSYGSNQPQHF. CDR3 DNA sequence: TGCGCCAGCAGCTACGGATCCAATCAGCCCCAGCATTTT.

This chain links TRBV11-3 with TRBJ2-7, with D unresolved. Trimming pared 1 base from V and 2 bases from J, leaving 6 bases between. Germline CDR1 is SGHNT and CDR2 is YENEEA. The CDR3 is 13 amino acids. DNA for the CDR3: TGTGCCAGCAGCTTAGGGGCAGCCTACGAGCAGTACTTC. The encoded protein is CASSLGAAYEQYF.

V is TRBV7-2 and J is TRBJ2-2; D gene unclear. Per the germline V gene, CDR1 is SGHTA and CDR2 is FQGNSA. This CDR3 spans 13 amino acids. Trimming removed 5 bases from V and 8 bases from J, with 12 bases in between. CDR3 bases: TGTGCCAGCAGCCTCGACCCCCCTGGGGAGCTGTTTTTT. It encodes CASSLDPPGELFF.